This T cell receptor (beta chain) stems from a study of beta chain features in type 1 diabetes. Study-wide results and caveats: PCR might show a preference for shorter templates, equally across patients and controls. A moderate, significant TCRB CDR3 shortening appeared in type 1 diabetes across four CD4+ subsets.

The isolated RNA, all of it, was reverse transcribed, so expressed TCRB transcripts were what got sequenced. Clones were read by immunoSEQ multiplex PCR, and TCRdb kept only the in-frame ones, dropping some. The table records around 280,000 clones, approximately 15% of them present only once. Of note for this clone: Its specificity is unknown.

CD4+ cells of the naive, central memory, regulatory and stem cell-like memory types were sorted via CD45RO/CCR7/CD25/CD127/CD95/CD27. Without exception, sorted populations had purity beyond 95%. This CDR3 is 14 amino acids long. V shed 4 bases and J 0 bases; nucleotides not matched to a gene: 2. Germline V gives CDR1 MDHEN, CDR2 SYDVKM. The sample comprised naive CD4+ T cells from blood. The V and J genes are TRBV28 and TRBJ2-5; 7 bases fit TRBD1. The sequence was obtained from a man younger than 30 with type 1 diabetes. As DNA, the CDR3 is TGTGCCAGCAGTTCGGGACAGAACCAAGAGACCCAGTACTTC. Translating it yields CASSSGQNQETQYF.